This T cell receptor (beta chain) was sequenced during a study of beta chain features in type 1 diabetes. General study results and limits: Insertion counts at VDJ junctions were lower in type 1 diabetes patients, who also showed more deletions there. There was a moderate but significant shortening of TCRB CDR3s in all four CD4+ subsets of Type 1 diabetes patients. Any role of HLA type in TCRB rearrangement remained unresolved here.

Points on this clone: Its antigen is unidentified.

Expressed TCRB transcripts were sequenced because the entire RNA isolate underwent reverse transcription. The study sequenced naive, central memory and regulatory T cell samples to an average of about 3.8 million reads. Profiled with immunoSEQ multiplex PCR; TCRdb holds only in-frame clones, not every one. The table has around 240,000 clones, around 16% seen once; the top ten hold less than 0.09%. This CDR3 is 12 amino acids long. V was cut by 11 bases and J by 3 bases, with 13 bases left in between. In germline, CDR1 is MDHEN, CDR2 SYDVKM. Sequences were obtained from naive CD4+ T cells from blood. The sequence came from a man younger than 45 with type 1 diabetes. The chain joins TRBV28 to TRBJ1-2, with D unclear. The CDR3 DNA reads TGTGCCTCCCAAGCAGGCGACTATGGCTACACCTTC. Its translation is CASQAGDYGYTF.